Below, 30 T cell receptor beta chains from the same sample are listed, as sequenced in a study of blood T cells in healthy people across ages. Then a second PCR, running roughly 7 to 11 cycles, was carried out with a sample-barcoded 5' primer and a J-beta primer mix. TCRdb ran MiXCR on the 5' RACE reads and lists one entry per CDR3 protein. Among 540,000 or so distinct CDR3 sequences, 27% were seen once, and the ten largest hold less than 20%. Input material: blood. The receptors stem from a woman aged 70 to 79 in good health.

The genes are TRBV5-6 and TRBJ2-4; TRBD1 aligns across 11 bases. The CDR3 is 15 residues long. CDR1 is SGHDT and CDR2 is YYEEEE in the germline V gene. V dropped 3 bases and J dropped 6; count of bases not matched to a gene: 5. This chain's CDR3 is CASSSGTGGRNIQYF. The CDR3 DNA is TGTGCCAGCAGCTCGGGGACAGGGGGGCGAAACATTCAGTACTTC.

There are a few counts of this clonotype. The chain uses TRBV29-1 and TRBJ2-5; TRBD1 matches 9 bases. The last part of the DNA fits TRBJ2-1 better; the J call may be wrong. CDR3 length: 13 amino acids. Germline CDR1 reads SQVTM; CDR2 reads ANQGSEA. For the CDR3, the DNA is TGCAGCGCCGACAGGGGGGCGCATAATGAGCAGTTCTTC. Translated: CSADRGAHNEQFF.

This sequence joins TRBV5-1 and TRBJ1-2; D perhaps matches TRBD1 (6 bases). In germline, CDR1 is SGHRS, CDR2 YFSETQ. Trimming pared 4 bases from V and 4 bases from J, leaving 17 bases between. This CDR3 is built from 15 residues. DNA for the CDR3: TGCGCCAGCAGCAACCTCGGGGGCTCGACCTATGGCTACACCTTC. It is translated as CASSNLGGSTYGYTF.

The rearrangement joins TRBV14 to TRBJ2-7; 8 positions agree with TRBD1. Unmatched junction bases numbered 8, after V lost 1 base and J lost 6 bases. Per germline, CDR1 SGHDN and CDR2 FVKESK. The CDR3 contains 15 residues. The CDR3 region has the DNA TGTGCCAGCAGCCAAGTTGGGACAGGAACAGGCGAGCAGTACTTC. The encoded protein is CASSQVGTGTGEQYF.

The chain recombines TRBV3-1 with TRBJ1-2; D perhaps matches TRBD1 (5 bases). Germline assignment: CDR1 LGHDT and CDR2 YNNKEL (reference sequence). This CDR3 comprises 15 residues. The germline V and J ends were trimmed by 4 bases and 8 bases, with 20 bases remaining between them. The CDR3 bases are TGTGCCAGCAGCCTTCCAGACAGTACAAAAGGGGGCTACACCTTC. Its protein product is CASSLPDSTKGGYTF.

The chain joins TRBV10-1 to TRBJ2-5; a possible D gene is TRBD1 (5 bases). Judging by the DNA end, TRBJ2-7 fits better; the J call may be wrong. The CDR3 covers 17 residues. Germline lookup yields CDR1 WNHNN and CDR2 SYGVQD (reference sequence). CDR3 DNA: TGCGCCAGCAGTTATAACCCGGCAAAAGGACAAATCTACGAGCAGTACTTC. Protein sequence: CASSYNPAKGQIYEQYF.

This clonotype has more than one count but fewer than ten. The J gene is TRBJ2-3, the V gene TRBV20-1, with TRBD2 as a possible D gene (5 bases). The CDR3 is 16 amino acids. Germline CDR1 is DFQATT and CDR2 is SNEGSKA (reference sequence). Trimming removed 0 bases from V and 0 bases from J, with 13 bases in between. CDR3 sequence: CSARDAERRSTDTQYF. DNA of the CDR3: TGCAGTGCTAGAGATGCAGAGCGGCGCAGCACAGATACGCAGTATTTT.

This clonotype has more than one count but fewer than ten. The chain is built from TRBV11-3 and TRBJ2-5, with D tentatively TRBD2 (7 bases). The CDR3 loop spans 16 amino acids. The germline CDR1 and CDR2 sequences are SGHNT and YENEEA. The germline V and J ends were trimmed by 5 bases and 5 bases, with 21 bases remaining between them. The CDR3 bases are TGTGCCAGCAGCCTTCTAGGACTAGGGGGTGGCGAGACCCAGTACTTC. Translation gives CASSLLGLGGGETQYF. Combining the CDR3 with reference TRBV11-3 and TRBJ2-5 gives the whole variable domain EAGVVQSPRYKIIEKKQPVAFWCNPISGHNTLYWYLQNLGQGPELLIRYENEEAVDDSQLPKDRFSAERLKGVDSTLKIQPAELGDSAVYLCASSLLGLGGGETQYFGPGTRLLVL.

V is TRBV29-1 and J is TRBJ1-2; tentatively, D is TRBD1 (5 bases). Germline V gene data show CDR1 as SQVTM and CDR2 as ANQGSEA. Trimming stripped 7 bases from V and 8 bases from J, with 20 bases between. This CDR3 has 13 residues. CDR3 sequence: CSGGEGQSHGYTF. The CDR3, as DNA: TGCAGCGGGGGAGAGGGGCAGTCTCACGGCTACACCTTC. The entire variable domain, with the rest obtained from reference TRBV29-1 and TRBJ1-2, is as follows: SAVISQKPSRDICQRGTSLTIQCQVDSQVTMMFWYRQQPGQSLTLIATANQGSEATYESGFVIDKFPISRPNLTFSTLTVSNMSPEDSSIYLCSGGEGQSHGYTFGSGTRLTVV.

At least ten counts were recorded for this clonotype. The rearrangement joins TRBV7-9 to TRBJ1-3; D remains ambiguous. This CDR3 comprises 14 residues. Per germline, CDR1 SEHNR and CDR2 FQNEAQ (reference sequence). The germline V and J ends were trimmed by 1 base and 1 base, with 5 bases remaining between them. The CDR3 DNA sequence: TGTGCCAGCAGCTTAGGGGTTTCTGGAAACACCATATATTTT. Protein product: CASSLGVSGNTIYF.

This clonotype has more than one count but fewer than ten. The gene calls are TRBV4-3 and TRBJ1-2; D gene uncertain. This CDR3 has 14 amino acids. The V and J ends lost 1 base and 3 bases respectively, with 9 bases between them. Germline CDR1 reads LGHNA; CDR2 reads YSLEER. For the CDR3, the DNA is TGCGCCAGCAGCCAAGCTGGGAATTACTATGGCTACACCTTC. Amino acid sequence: CASSQAGNYYGYTF.

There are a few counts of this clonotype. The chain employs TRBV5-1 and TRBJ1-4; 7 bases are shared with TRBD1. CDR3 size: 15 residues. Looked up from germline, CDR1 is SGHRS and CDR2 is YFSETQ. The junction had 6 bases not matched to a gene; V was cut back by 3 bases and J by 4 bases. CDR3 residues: CASSSGDRDNEKLFF. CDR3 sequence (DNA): TGCGCCAGCAGCTCGGGTGACAGGGATAATGAAAAACTGTTTTTT.

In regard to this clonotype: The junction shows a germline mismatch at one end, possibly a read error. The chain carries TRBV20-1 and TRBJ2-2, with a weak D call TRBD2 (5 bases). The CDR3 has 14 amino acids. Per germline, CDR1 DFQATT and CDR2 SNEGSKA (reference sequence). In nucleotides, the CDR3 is TGCAGTGCTAGAGTAGGCAGGAACACCGGGGAGCTGTCTTTT. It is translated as CSARVGRNTGELSF.

The CDR3 loop is CASSYRGGRMTNYGYTF. The CDR3, as DNA: TGCGCCAGCAGCTACCGGGGGGGCCGAATGACTAACTATGGCTACACCTTC. The chain recombines TRBV5-1 with TRBJ1-2; TRBD1 might be the D (6 bases). Germline assignment: CDR1 SGHRS and CDR2 YFSETQ. Trimming removed 3 bases from V and 0 bases from J, with 18 bases in between. The CDR3 length is 17 residues.

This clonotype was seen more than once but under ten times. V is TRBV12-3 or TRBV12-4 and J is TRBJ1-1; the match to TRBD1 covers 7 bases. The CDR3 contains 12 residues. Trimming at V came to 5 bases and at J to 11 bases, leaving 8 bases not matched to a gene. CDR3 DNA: TGTGCCAGCAGTGACAGGGAGAGGAGGGCTTTCTTT. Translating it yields CASSDRERRAFF.

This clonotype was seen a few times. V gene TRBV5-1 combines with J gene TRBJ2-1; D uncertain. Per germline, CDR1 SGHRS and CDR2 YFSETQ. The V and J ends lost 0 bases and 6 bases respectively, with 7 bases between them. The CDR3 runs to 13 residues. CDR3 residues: CASSLGGSNEQFF. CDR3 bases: TGCGCCAGCAGCTTGGGCGGTAGCAATGAGCAGTTCTTC. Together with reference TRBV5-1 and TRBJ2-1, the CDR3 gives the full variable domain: KAGVTQTPRYLIKTRGQQVTLSCSPISGHRSVSWYQQTPGQGLQFLFEYFSETQRNKGNFPGRFSGRQFSNSRSEMNVSTLELGDSALYLCASSLGGSNEQFFGPGTRLTVL.

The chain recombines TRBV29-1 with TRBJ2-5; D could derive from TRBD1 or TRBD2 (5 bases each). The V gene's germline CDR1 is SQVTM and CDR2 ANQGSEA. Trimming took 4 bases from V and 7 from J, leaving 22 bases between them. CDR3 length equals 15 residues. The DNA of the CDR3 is TGCAGCGTTGGGGAGTTGACAGCGGTGAAAAGGACCCAGTACTTC. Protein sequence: CSVGELTAVKRTQYF.

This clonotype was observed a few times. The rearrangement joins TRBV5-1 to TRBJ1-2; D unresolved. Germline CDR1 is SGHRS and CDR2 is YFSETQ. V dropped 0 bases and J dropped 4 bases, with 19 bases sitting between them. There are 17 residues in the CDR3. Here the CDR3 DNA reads TGCGCCAGCAGCTTGGATCAAGGGCCACTCGGCGGCTATGGCTACACCTTC. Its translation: CASSLDQGPLGGYGYTF.

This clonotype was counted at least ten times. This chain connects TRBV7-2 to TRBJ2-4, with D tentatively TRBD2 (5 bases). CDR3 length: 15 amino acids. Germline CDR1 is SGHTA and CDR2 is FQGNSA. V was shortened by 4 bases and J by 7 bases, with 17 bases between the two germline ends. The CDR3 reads CASSSMEASSNIQYF. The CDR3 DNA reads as TGTGCCAGCAGCTCCATGGAGGCGAGCAGTAACATTCAGTACTTC.

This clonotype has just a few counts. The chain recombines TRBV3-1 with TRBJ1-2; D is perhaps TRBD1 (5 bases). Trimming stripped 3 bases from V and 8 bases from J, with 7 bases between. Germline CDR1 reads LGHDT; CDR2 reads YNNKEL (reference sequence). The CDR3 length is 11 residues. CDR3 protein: CASSHWGGYTF. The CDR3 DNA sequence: TGTGCCAGCAGCCACTGGGGGGGCTACACCTTC.

In DNA, the CDR3 is TGTGCCAGCAGTCCCCTAGCGGGGGTCAATGAGCAGTTCTTC. This translates into CASSPLAGVNEQFF. J is TRBJ2-1 and V is TRBV6-4, with TRBD2 identical over 10 bases. V gave up 5 bases and J gave up 6 bases; unmatched junction bases: 4. Germline CDR1 is MRHNA and CDR2 is SNTAGT. The CDR3 extends over 14 amino acids.

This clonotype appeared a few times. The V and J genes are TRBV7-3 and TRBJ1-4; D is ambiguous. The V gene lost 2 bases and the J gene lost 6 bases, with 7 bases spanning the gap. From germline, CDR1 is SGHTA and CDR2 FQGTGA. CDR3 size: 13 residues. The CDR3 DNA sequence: TGTGCCAGCAGCTTAGGACGAGATGAAAAACTGTTTTTT. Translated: CASSLGRDEKLFF.

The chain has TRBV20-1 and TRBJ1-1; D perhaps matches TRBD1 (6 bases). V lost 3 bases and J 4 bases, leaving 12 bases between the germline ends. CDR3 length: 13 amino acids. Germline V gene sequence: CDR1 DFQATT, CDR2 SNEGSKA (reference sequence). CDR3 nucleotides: TGCAGTGCTAGGAACAGGGTTGGCACTGAAGCTTTCTTT. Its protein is CSARNRVGTEAFF.

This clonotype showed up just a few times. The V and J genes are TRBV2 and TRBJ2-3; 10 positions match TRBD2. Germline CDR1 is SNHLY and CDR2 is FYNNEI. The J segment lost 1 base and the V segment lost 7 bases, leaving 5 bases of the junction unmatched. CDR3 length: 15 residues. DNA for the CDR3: TGTGCCAGCAATATAGCGGGGGGCCGCACAGATACGCAGTATTTT. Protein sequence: CASNIAGGRTDTQYF.

CDR3 DNA sequence: TGCAGCGTTGCCGGTCTCCAGACTAGCGGGGGCTACAATGAGCAGTTCTTC. This codes for CSVAGLQTSGGYNEQFF. This chain joins TRBV29-1 and TRBJ2-1; 12 bases are a match to TRBD2. CDR3 size: 17 residues. The J segment lost 3 bases and the V segment lost 4 bases, leaving 10 bases of the junction unmatched. Germline V gene sequence: CDR1 SQVTM, CDR2 ANQGSEA.

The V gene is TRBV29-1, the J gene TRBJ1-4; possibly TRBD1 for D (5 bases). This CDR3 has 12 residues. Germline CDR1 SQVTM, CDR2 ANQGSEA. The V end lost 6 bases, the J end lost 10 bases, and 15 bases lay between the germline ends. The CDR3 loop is CSVAGTPGKLFF. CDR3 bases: TGCAGCGTGGCCGGGACGCCCGGAAAACTGTTTTTT. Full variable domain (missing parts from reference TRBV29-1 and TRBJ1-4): SAVISQKPSRDICQRGTSLTIQCQVDSQVTMMFWYRQQPGQSLTLIATANQGSEATYESGFVIDKFPISRPNLTFSTLTVSNMSPEDSSIYLCSVAGTPGKLFFGSGTQLSVL.

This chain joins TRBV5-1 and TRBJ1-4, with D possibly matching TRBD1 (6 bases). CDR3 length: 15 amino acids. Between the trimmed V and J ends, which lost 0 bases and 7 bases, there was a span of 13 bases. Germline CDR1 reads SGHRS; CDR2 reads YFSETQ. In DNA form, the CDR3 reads TGCGCCAGCAGCTTGGTCGGGGGGGCGGCTGAAAAACTGTTTTTT. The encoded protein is CASSLVGGAAEKLFF. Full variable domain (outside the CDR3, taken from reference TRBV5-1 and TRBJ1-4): KAGVTQTPRYLIKTRGQQVTLSCSPISGHRSVSWYQQTPGQGLQFLFEYFSETQRNKGNFPGRFSGRQFSNSRSEMNVSTLELGDSALYLCASSLVGGAAEKLFFGSGTQLSVL.

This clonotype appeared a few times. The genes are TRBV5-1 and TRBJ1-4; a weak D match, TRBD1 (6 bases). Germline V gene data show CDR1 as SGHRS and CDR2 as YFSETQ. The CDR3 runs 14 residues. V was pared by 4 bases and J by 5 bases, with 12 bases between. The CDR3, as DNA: TGCGCCAGCAGCCGCTCAGGGGAAAATGAAAAACTGTTTTTT. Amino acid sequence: CASSRSGENEKLFF.

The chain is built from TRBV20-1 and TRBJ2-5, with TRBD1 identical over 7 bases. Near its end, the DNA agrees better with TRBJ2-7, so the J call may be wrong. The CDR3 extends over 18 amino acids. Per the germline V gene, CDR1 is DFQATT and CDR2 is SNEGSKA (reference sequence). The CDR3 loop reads CSARDRDSLSYIDYEQYF. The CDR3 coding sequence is TGCAGTGCTAGGGACCGGGACAGCCTATCCTATATTGATTACGAGCAGTACTTC.

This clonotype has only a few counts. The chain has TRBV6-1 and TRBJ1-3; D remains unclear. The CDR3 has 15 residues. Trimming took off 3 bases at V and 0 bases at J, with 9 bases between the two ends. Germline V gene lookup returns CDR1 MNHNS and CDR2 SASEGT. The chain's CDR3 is CASSEAGFSGNTIYF. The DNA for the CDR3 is TGTGCCAGCAGTGAGGCGGGTTTCTCTGGAAACACCATATATTTT.